Shown below are 14 T cell receptor beta chains from a single sample sequenced in a study of early T cells in non-severe SARS-CoV-2 infection. A single record per CDR3 protein comes from TCRdb applying MiXCR to the 5' RACE reads. The repertoire includes under 20,000 distinct CDR3 sequences, approximately 5.4% of them detected once, and roughly 6.3% sits in the top ten. Source material: whole blood. The origin of the receptors is an adult who was a healthcare worker with PCR-confirmed SARS-CoV-2 infection or an uninfected control (not recorded which).

This clonotype has ten or more counts. This rearrangement joins TRBV4-2 to TRBJ2-1; 9 bases line up with TRBD2. V trimming: 0 bases; J trimming: 8 bases; junction bases outside the gene matches: 5. This CDR3 contains 15 residues. Germline assignment: CDR1 LGHNA and CDR2 YNFKEQ. The CDR3 here is CASSQDRTSVDEQFF. DNA of the CDR3: TGTGCCAGCAGCCAAGATAGGACTAGCGTAGATGAGCAGTTCTTC.

This clonotype was recorded a few times. The CDR3 bases are TGTGCCAGCAGTACCCTAGCGGGATACACAGATACGCAGTATTTT. It translates to CASSTLAGYTDTQYF. The chain employs TRBV27 and TRBJ2-3; 9 nucleotides match TRBD2. V dropped 5 bases and J dropped 2; count of bases not matched to a gene: 5. CDR1 is MNHEY, CDR2 SMNVEV, per germline (reference sequence). The length of the CDR3 is 15 residues.

This clonotype was counted ten times or more. V and J are TRBV28 and TRBJ1-1, with D uncertain. The germline gives CDR1 MDHEN, CDR2 SYDVKM. Trimming took off 2 bases at V and 5 bases at J, with 6 bases between the two ends. The CDR3 has 12 amino acids. The CDR3 region is CASSLGWTEAFF. DNA of the CDR3: TGTGCCAGCAGTTTAGGGTGGACTGAAGCTTTCTTT. Filled out from reference TRBV28 and TRBJ1-1, the complete variable domain reads DVKVTQSSRYLVKRTGEKVFLECVQDMDHENMFWYRQDPGLGLRLIYFSYDVKMKEKGDIPEGYSVSREKKERFSLILESASTNQTSMYLCASSLGWTEAFFGQGTRLTVV.

The chain joins TRBV5-4 to TRBJ2-7; D is unclear. The CDR3 covers 13 residues. Trimming stripped 3 bases from V and 0 bases from J, with 7 bases between. The germline V gene has CDR1 SGHNT and CDR2 YYREEE (reference sequence). The CDR3 DNA is TGTGCCAGCAGCTCGTACGACTCCTACGAGCAGTACTTC. As protein: CASSSYDSYEQYF. Complete variable domain (other parts from reference TRBV5-4 and TRBJ2-7): ETGVTQSPTHLIKTRGQQVTLRCSSQSGHNTVSWYQQALGQGPQFIFQYYREEENGRGNFPPRFSGLQFPNYSSELNVNALELDDSALYLCASSSYDSYEQYFGPGTRLTVT.

This clonotype was found many times. V gene TRBV28 combines with J gene TRBJ2-5; no firm D call. With 4 bases removed from V and 2 bases from J, the gap between germline ends came to 11 bases. Per the germline V gene, CDR1 is MDHEN and CDR2 is SYDVKM. The CDR3 has 14 residues. Here the CDR3 DNA reads TGTGCCAGCAGTTCTGGCCTAGTTCAAGAGACCCAGTACTTC. This gives the protein CASSSGLVQETQYF.

This clonotype was picked up a small number of times. The chain joins TRBV7-9 to TRBJ1-2; maybe TRBD1 (6 bases). Trimming removed 1 base at V and 4 bases at J, with 7 bases between. The V gene's germline CDR1 is SEHNR and CDR2 FQNEAQ (reference sequence). There are 13 residues in the CDR3. For the CDR3, the DNA is TGTGCCAGCAGCTTAGTACAGGGCTATGGCTACACCTTC. Protein: CASSLVQGYGYTF.

This clonotype is medium-sized by share. The V and J genes are TRBV20-1 and TRBJ2-7, with a weak D call TRBD2 (5 bases). This CDR3 region has 14 residues. Trimming removed 0 bases from V and 8 bases from J, with 17 bases in between. Germline V gene sequence: CDR1 DFQATT, CDR2 SNEGSKA (reference sequence). The CDR3 nucleotides read TGCAGTGCTAGAGACATTGAGGGATTGTCTCAGCAGTACGTC. It codes for CSARDIEGLSQQYV.

The rearrangement uses TRBV20-1 and TRBJ2-4, with D uncertain. Germline loops: CDR1 DFQATT, CDR2 SNEGSKA (reference sequence). CDR3 length: 13 amino acids. The V end was cut by 3 bases, the J end by 0 bases, with 6 bases between. CDR3 protein: CSARELAKNIQYF. CDR3 sequence (DNA): TGCAGTGCTAGGGAATTAGCCAAAAACATTCAGTACTTC.

This clonotype was seen repeatedly, ten times or more. The chain employs TRBV5-1 and TRBJ2-7; D remains ambiguous. Trimming shortened V by 4 bases and J by 0 bases, and 14 bases separated the two germline ends. The CDR3 has 15 amino acids. The V gene's germline CDR1 is SGHRS and CDR2 YFSETQ. The CDR3 loop reads CASSQDVESSYEQYF. The CDR3 DNA follows: TGCGCCAGCAGCCAAGACGTGGAGAGCTCCTACGAGCAGTACTTC.

This clonotype was picked up many times. J is TRBJ2-1 and V is TRBV29-1, with D possibly being TRBD1 (6 bases). The CDR3 is 11 amino acids. The V end was cut by 6 bases, the J end by 7 bases, with 10 bases between. CDR1 and CDR2 from the germline V gene are SQVTM and ANQGSEA. The CDR3 coding sequence is TGCAGCGTGACAGGCTCGAATGAGCAGTTCTTC. It specifies CSVTGSNEQFF.

The gene calls are TRBV20-1 and TRBJ2-4; D perhaps matches TRBD2 (5 bases). The V and J ends lost 6 bases and 1 base respectively, with 13 bases between them. Germline V gene data show CDR1 as DFQATT and CDR2 as SNEGSKA (reference sequence). This CDR3 contains 14 residues. The CDR3 region is CSAGNPGAKNIQYF. The CDR3, as DNA: TGCAGTGCCGGGAACCCGGGGGCCAAAAACATTCAGTACTTC.

This clonotype was detected many times. This chain joins TRBV29-1 and TRBJ1-2; TRBD1 agrees at 11 bases. CDR1 and CDR2 (germline): SQVTM, ANQGSEA. V shed 6 bases, J shed 8 bases, and the junction held 11 bases outside the gene matches. This CDR3 is 14 amino acids long. The DNA for the CDR3 is TGCAGCGTAGGACAGGGGGCGCCTGCCTACGGCTACACCTTC. Encoded protein: CSVGQGAPAYGYTF.

This clonotype came up many times. The V gene is TRBV7-8, the J gene TRBJ1-5; 7 nucleotides agree with TRBD1. Germline values: CDR1 SGHVS, CDR2 FQNEAQ. The CDR3 loop spans 17 amino acids. The ends lost 3 bases at V and 1 base at J; junction bases unmatched: 9. In DNA, the CDR3 is TGTGCCAGCAGCTTGGTCACAGGGGCATTGAGCAATCAGCCCCAGCATTTT. Amino acid sequence: CASSLVTGALSNQPQHF.

By frequency in the sample, this clonotype is medium-sized. The chain links TRBV27 to TRBJ1-2; weak D call: TRBD1 (5 bases). The germline V gene encodes CDR1 MNHEY and CDR2 SMNVEV (reference sequence). The V and J ends lost 0 bases and 8 bases respectively, with 7 bases between them. This CDR3 region has 12 residues. CDR3 loop: CASSLSRDGYTF. CDR3 nucleotide sequence: TGTGCCAGCAGTTTATCCCGGGACGGCTACACCTTC.